The 15 T cell receptor beta chains listed next were all sequenced from one sample in a study of blood T cell repertoires in COVID-19. The repertoire was sequenced with immunoSEQ multiplex PCR; TCRdb's copy has only in-frame clones and lacks some. This sample has fewer than 300,000 clones, with 81% found just once. Source material: peripheral blood. The receptors were sampled from a woman aged 60-70 years with active or convalescent COVID-19.

The chain employs TRBV10-3 and TRBJ1-5; a possible D gene is TRBD1 (5 bases). The length of the CDR3 is 16 residues. V shed 0 bases and J shed 8 bases, with 17 bases lying between them. The germline V gene has CDR1 ENHRY and CDR2 SYGVKD. The CDR3 DNA reads as TGTGCCATCAGTGAGTCGGGGCGTGGAGGGCTTAAGCCCCAGCATTTT. Encoded protein: CAISESGRGGLKPQHF.

This chain joins TRBV10-3 and TRBJ2-3, with 8 bases lining up with TRBD2. The CDR3 covers 17 residues. The junction had 10 bases not matched to a gene; V was cut back by 0 bases and J by 5 bases. Looked up from germline, CDR1 is ENHRY and CDR2 is SYGVKD. The CDR3 sequence: CAISESGWSGGKDTQYF. CDR3 DNA sequence: TGTGCCATCAGTGAGTCGGGCTGGAGCGGGGGAAAAGATACGCAGTATTTT.

This clone was seen a handful of times. The chain recombines TRBV5-1 with TRBJ1-5; possibly TRBD1 for D (5 bases). V lost 0 bases to trimming and J lost 0 bases, with 7 bases between them. The CDR3 extends over 15 amino acids. Germline-derived CDR1 and CDR2 are SGHRS and YFSETQ. The CDR3 is CASSLGQYSNQPQHF. The DNA of the CDR3 is TGCGCCAGCAGCTTGGGACAGTATAGCAATCAGCCCCAGCATTTT.

The chain employs TRBV30 and TRBJ2-1; D is ambiguous. This CDR3 has 14 residues. Germline CDR1 is GTSNPN and CDR2 is SVGIG (reference sequence). V was trimmed by 1 base and J by 5 bases, leaving 12 bases between them. CDR3 loop: CAWSALLQDNEQFF. CDR3 bases: TGTGCCTGGAGTGCCCTCCTCCAGGACAATGAGCAGTTCTTC.

The chain recombines TRBV14 with TRBJ1-1; D is unresolved. Germline CDR1 and CDR2: SGHDN and FVKESK. This CDR3 region has 15 residues. Trimming stripped 1 base from V and 1 base from J, with 10 bases between. The chain's CDR3 is CASSQAPRRNTEAFF. The CDR3 nucleotides are TGTGCCAGCAGCCAAGCTCCCAGGCGGAACACTGAAGCTTTCTTT.

V is TRBV7-8 and J is TRBJ2-7; weak D call: TRBD1 (6 bases). The CDR3 extends over 14 amino acids. Trimming left V 2 bases short and J 2 bases short, with 10 bases between. Germline V CDR1 and CDR2: SGHVS, FQNEAQ. The CDR3 region is CASSLSQGTYEQYF. The CDR3 DNA reads TGTGCCAGCAGCTTAAGCCAGGGGACCTACGAGCAGTACTTC.

This clone was observed once. The genes are TRBV19 and TRBJ2-7; TRBD1 matches at 7 bases. V gave up 5 bases and J gave up 1 base; unmatched junction bases: 5. This CDR3 has 14 amino acids. Germline values: CDR1 LNHDA, CDR2 SQIVND (reference sequence). The CDR3 protein is CASSARQGSYEQYF. The CDR3 region has the DNA TGTGCCAGTAGTGCGAGACAGGGTTCCTACGAGCAGTACTTC.

In DNA, the CDR3 is TGTGCCAGCAGCCAGGGGACAGATAGCAATCAGCCCCAGCATTTT. Translation: CASSQGTDSNQPQHF. This chain joins TRBV3-1 (or the pseudogene TRBV3-2) and TRBJ1-5, with 7 bases identical to TRBD1. The CDR3 has 15 residues. Trimming cost V 3 bases and J 0 bases; bases outside gene matches: 2. The V gene's germline CDR1 is LGHDT and CDR2 YNNKEL (reference sequence).

V usage is TRBV9 and J usage is TRBJ1-2; no definite D call. Trimming cost V 1 base and J 4 bases, with 8 bases left between them. CDR1 is SGDLS and CDR2 is YYNGEE in the germline V gene. The CDR3 length is 13 residues. The CDR3 region is CASSVRDVYGYTF. The CDR3 region has the DNA TGTGCCAGCAGCGTACGGGATGTCTATGGCTACACCTTC.

The genes are TRBV27 and TRBJ1-6; TRBD1 agrees at 8 bases. Per germline, CDR1 MNHEY and CDR2 SMNVEV (reference sequence). The CDR3 has 15 amino acids. V lost 3 bases, J lost 6 bases, and 4 bases stayed unmatched. CDR3: CASSFGTGLNSPLHF. CDR3 DNA: TGTGCCAGCAGTTTCGGGACAGGCCTTAATTCACCCCTCCACTTT.

In DNA form, the CDR3 reads TGTGCCTGGAGTGGACAGGGTTCTGGCTACACCTTC. This encodes CAWSGQGSGYTF. The rearrangement links TRBV30 to TRBJ1-2, with 7 bases that match TRBD1. The CDR3 is 12 amino acids. Per the germline V gene, CDR1 is GTSNPN and CDR2 is SVGIG (reference sequence). The junction had 3 bases not matched to a gene; V was cut back by 1 base and J by 7 bases.

This chain joins TRBV3-1 (or the pseudogene TRBV3-2) and TRBJ1-2, with TRBD1 matching 12 bases. The CDR3 extends over 15 amino acids. V was clipped by 2 bases and J by 8 bases; unmatched bases: 6. Germline assignment: CDR1 LGHDT and CDR2 YNNKEL (reference sequence). The CDR3 DNA reads TGTGCCAGCAGCCAACCTGGGACAGGGGGCGGCGGCTACACCTTC. It yields the protein CASSQPGTGGGGYTF.

The rearrangement links TRBV4-2 to TRBJ2-5; 12 nucleotides agree with TRBD2. The CDR3 consists of 17 residues. J was trimmed by 4 bases and V by 0 bases; bases with no gene match: 6. Germline loops: CDR1 LGHNA, CDR2 YNFKEQ. CDR3 sequence: CASSQDILAGGVETQYF. In nucleotides, the CDR3 is TGTGCCAGCAGCCAAGATATCCTAGCGGGGGGGGTAGAGACCCAGTACTTC.

In nucleotides, the CDR3 is TGTGCCAGCAGCCGCCCAGGGAGGAAATTGGATGGCTACACCTTC. It encodes CASSRPGRKLDGYTF. The chain couples TRBV11-2 to TRBJ1-2; TRBD1 might be the D (5 bases). Trimming cost V 5 bases and J 6 bases, with 19 bases left between them. Germline loops: CDR1 SGHAT, CDR2 FQNNGV. The CDR3 consists of 15 residues.

The chain carries TRBV7-9 and TRBJ1-1; 7 bases line up with TRBD1. With V trimmed by 5 bases and J by 3 bases, 18 bases remained unmatched. From germline, CDR1 is SEHNR and CDR2 FQNEAQ (reference sequence). This CDR3 contains 18 residues. CDR3 sequence: CASSLYLGQTGSDTEAFF. CDR3 in DNA: TGTGCCAGCAGCCTATACTTAGGACAGACAGGGTCGGACACTGAAGCTTTCTTT. The full variable domain, in which reference TRBV7-9 and TRBJ1-1 provide the parts outside the CDR3, is DTGVSQNPRHKITKRGQNVTFRCDPISEHNRLYWYRQTLGQGPEFLTYFQNEAQLEKSRLLSDRFSAERPKGSFSTLEIQRTEQGDSAMYLCASSLYLGQTGSDTEAFFGQGTRLTVV.